A selection of T cell receptor beta chains follows, all from one sample in a study of beta chain features in type 1 diabetes. Clones were sequenced by immunoSEQ multiplex PCR, and TCRdb holds only the in-frame ones, with some missing. Of about 900,000 clones listed, about a sixth were seen once; the top ten hold roughly 0.025%. Sequences were obtained from naive CD4+ T cells from blood. The receptors were gathered from a woman aged 18-29 years in good health. CDR3s include the opening cysteine and the closing phenylalanine or tryptophan. Fields, in order: V gene, D gene, clone size, J gene, CDR3 protein, CDR3 DNA. A D gene is named only where the DNA matches it firmly. Clone size is not always given. Where it is, it says once, few, many or a class for expanded clones.

v_gene: TRBV2
d_gene: NA
abundance: NA
j_gene: TRBJ2-7
CDR3aa: CASREAGGSYEQYF
CDR3nt: TGTGCCAGCAGGGAGGCTGGGGGCTCCTACGAGCAGTACTTC

v_gene: TRBV5-4
d_gene: NA
abundance: NA
j_gene: TRBJ2-6
CDR3aa: CASRSTITGSGANVLTF
CDR3nt: TGTGCCAGCAGATCTACAATAACAGGGTCTGGGGCCAACGTCCTGACTTTC

v_gene: TRBV11-2
d_gene: TRBD1
abundance: NA
j_gene: TRBJ1-2
CDR3aa: CASSLGTGLYGYTF
CDR3nt: TGTGCCAGCAGCTTAGGGACAGGCCTCTATGGCTACACCTTC

v_gene: TRBV4-2
d_gene: NA
abundance: few
j_gene: TRBJ1-2
CDR3aa: CASRPGTETEGYGYTF
CDR3nt: TGTGCCAGCAGACCGGGGACGGAAACGGAGGGTTATGGCTACACCTTC

v_gene: TRBV7-9
d_gene: NA
abundance: NA
j_gene: TRBJ1-2
CDR3aa: CASSLDGMYYGYTF
CDR3nt: TGTGCCAGCAGCTTAGACGGGATGTACTATGGCTACACCTTC

v_gene: TRBV2
d_gene: TRBD2
abundance: NA
j_gene: TRBJ2-1
CDR3aa: CASSELLAGVYNEQFF
CDR3nt: TGTGCCAGCAGTGAACTACTAGCGGGAGTCTACAATGAGCAGTTCTTC

v_gene: TRBV7-2
d_gene: NA
abundance: few
j_gene: TRBJ2-5
CDR3aa: CASSSRGVQETQYF
CDR3nt: TGTGCCAGCAGCTCTAGAGGGGTACAAGAGACCCAGTACTTC

v_gene: TRBV7-2
d_gene: NA
abundance: few
j_gene: TRBJ2-5
CDR3aa: CASSLEQWETQYF
CDR3nt: TGTGCCAGCAGCTTAGAACAGTGGGAGACCCAGTACTTC

v_gene: TRBV7-2
d_gene: TRBD2
abundance: NA
j_gene: TRBJ2-7
CDR3aa: CASSLIGGTYEQYF
CDR3nt: TGTGCCAGCAGCTTAATCGGGGGGACCTACGAGCAGTACTTC

v_gene: TRBV6-5
d_gene: NA
abundance: NA
j_gene: TRBJ2-3
CDR3aa: CAARTPSTDTQYF
CDR3nt: TGTGCCGCGCGCACGCCCAGCACAGATACGCAGTATTTT

v_gene: TRBV28
d_gene: NA
abundance: NA
j_gene: TRBJ2-1
CDR3aa: CASKISRANNEQFF
CDR3nt: TGTGCCAGCAAGATTTCTAGGGCAAACAATGAGCAGTTCTTC

v_gene: TRBV4-3
d_gene: NA
abundance: NA
j_gene: TRBJ2-5
CDR3aa: CASSQAGFRETQYF
CDR3nt: TGCGCCAGCAGCCAAGCAGGGTTTAGAGAGACCCAGTACTTC

v_gene: TRBV7-3
d_gene: NA
abundance: NA
j_gene: TRBJ2-1
CDR3aa: CASSFKGSDEQFF
CDR3nt: TGTGCCAGCAGCTTCAAGGGGAGCGATGAGCAGTTCTTC

v_gene: TRBV18
d_gene: NA
abundance: few
j_gene: TRBJ1-2
CDR3aa: CASSPGNYGYTF
CDR3nt: TGTGCCAGCTCACCAGGGAACTATGGCTACACCTTC

v_gene: TRBV5-4
d_gene: TRBD2
abundance: NA
j_gene: TRBJ2-2
CDR3aa: CASSPGLAGSNTGELFF
CDR3nt: TGTGCCAGCAGCCCCGGACTAGCGGGATCGAACACCGGGGAGCTGTTTTTT

v_gene: TRBV27
d_gene: TRBD1
abundance: once
j_gene: TRBJ1-5
CDR3aa: CASSPDRVSNQPQHF
CDR3nt: TGTGCCAGCAGCCCTGACAGGGTGAGCAATCAGCCCCAGCATTTT

v_gene: TRBV7-3
d_gene: TRBD2
abundance: NA
j_gene: TRBJ2-3
CDR3aa: CASSPQGLLAGVPDTQYF
CDR3nt: TGTGCCAGCAGCCCTCAGGGGTTACTAGCGGGGGTACCAGATACGCAGTATTTT

v_gene: TRBV18
d_gene: TRBD2
abundance: NA
j_gene: TRBJ2-7
CDR3aa: CASSPPPASGVYEQYF
CDR3nt: TGTGCCAGCTCACCCCCCCCCGCTAGCGGAGTCTACGAGCAGTACTTC

v_gene: TRBV5-4
d_gene: TRBD1
abundance: NA
j_gene: TRBJ2-7
CDR3aa: CASSSKRTGSYEQYF
CDR3nt: TGTGCCAGCAGCTCGAAACGGACAGGTTCCTACGAGCAGTACTTC

v_gene: TRBV18
d_gene: NA
abundance: few
j_gene: TRBJ1-1
CDR3aa: CASSLWGNEAFF
CDR3nt: TGTGCCAGCTCACTTTGGGGGAATGAAGCTTTCTTT

v_gene: TRBV7-9
d_gene: NA
abundance: few
j_gene: TRBJ2-3
CDR3aa: CASSPGWVYTDTQYF
CDR3nt: TGTGCCAGCAGCCCCGGTTGGGTTTACACAGATACGCAGTATTTT

v_gene: TRBV19
d_gene: NA
abundance: NA
j_gene: TRBJ2-3
CDR3aa: CASSMTLATTTDTQYF
CDR3nt: TGTGCCAGTAGTATGACCCTAGCGACGACCACAGATACGCAGTATTTT

v_gene: TRBV7-2
d_gene: TRBD2
abundance: NA
j_gene: TRBJ2-5
CDR3aa: CASSLFSGRAETQYF
CDR3nt: TGTGCCAGCAGCTTATTTAGCGGGAGGGCGGAGACCCAGTACTTC

v_gene: TRBV5-1
d_gene: NA
abundance: NA
j_gene: TRBJ2-3
CDR3aa: CASSLPGAGGTDTQYF
CDR3nt: TGCGCCAGCAGCTTGCCCGGGGCAGGGGGCACAGATACGCAGTATTTT

v_gene: TRBV6-5
d_gene: TRBD1
abundance: NA
j_gene: TRBJ1-1
CDR3aa: CASSSGTGNTEAFF
CDR3nt: TGTGCCAGCAGTTCCGGGACAGGTAACACTGAAGCTTTCTTT

v_gene: TRBV11-2
d_gene: NA
abundance: few
j_gene: TRBJ2-7
CDR3aa: CASSYVTLGHSSYEQYF
CDR3nt: TGTGCCAGCAGTTACGTTACCCTGGGACATAGCTCCTACGAGCAGTACTTC

v_gene: TRBV7-8
d_gene: NA
abundance: NA
j_gene: TRBJ2-6
CDR3aa: CASSLFRVAVTGANVLTF
CDR3nt: TGTGCCAGCAGCTTATTCAGGGTGGCTGTAACTGGGGCCAACGTCCTGACTTTC

v_gene: TRBV20-1
d_gene: NA
abundance: NA
j_gene: TRBJ1-1
CDR3aa: CSGQGSTEAFF
CDR3nt: TGCAGTGGCCAGGGGAGCACTGAAGCTTTCTTT

v_gene: TRBV10-3
d_gene: NA
abundance: NA
j_gene: TRBJ2-2
CDR3aa: CAIRSGTGELFF
CDR3nt: TGTGCCATCAGAAGTGGGACCGGGGAGCTGTTTTTT

v_gene: TRBV7-2
d_gene: TRBD1
abundance: few
j_gene: TRBJ1-4
CDR3aa: CASSYGQGQKLFF
CDR3nt: TGTGCCAGCAGCTACGGACAGGGTCAAAAACTGTTTTTT

v_gene: TRBV5-6
d_gene: NA
abundance: few
j_gene: TRBJ2-7
CDR3aa: CASSLQGGEQYF
CDR3nt: TGTGCCAGCAGCTTACAGGGAGGTGAGCAGTACTTC

v_gene: TRBV5-1
d_gene: NA
abundance: NA
j_gene: TRBJ2-1
CDR3aa: CASSVGATYNEQFF
CDR3nt: TGCGCCAGCAGCGTTGGAGCAACCTACAATGAGCAGTTCTTC

v_gene: TRBV7-9
d_gene: TRBD2
abundance: few
j_gene: TRBJ2-7
CDR3aa: CASSPGVAGDHEQYF
CDR3nt: TGTGCCAGCAGCCCGGGGGTAGCGGGAGACCACGAGCAGTACTTC

v_gene: TRBV28
d_gene: NA
abundance: NA
j_gene: TRBJ1-5
CDR3aa: CASSLVSDYSNQPQHF
CDR3nt: TGTGCCAGCAGTTTAGTCTCAGATTATAGCAATCAGCCCCAGCATTTT

v_gene: TRBV10-3
d_gene: TRBD1
abundance: NA
j_gene: TRBJ1-1
CDR3aa: CAIRDRGLNTEAFF
CDR3nt: TGTGCCATCAGGGACAGGGGACTGAACACTGAAGCTTTCTTT

v_gene: TRBV19
d_gene: TRBD1
abundance: few
j_gene: TRBJ1-4
CDR3aa: CASSQRTGSDRQKLFF
CDR3nt: TGTGCCAGTAGTCAGCGGACAGGGAGTGATCGTCAAAAACTGTTTTTT

v_gene: TRBV2
d_gene: NA
abundance: few
j_gene: TRBJ1-1
CDR3aa: CASSDQWGGPPNTEAFF
CDR3nt: TGTGCCAGCAGTGATCAATGGGGAGGGCCCCCGAACACTGAAGCTTTCTTT

v_gene: TRBV7-9
d_gene: NA
abundance: few
j_gene: TRBJ2-5
CDR3aa: CASSRDSQETQYF
CDR3nt: TGTGCCAGCAGCAGGGACTCCCAAGAGACCCAGTACTTC

v_gene: TRBV2
d_gene: NA
abundance: many
j_gene: TRBJ1-4
CDR3aa: CASSERGKLFF
CDR3nt: TGTGCCAGCAGTGAACGCGGAAAACTGTTTTTT

v_gene: TRBV14
d_gene: TRBD2
abundance: NA
j_gene: TRBJ2-1
CDR3aa: CASSGPTGGRVREQFF
CDR3nt: TGTGCCAGCAGCGGACCCACGGGGGGGAGAGTGAGAGAGCAGTTCTTC

v_gene: TRBV6-5
d_gene: NA
abundance: few
j_gene: TRBJ2-1
CDR3aa: CASSSEYNEQFF
CDR3nt: TGTGCCAGCAGTTCCGAGTACAATGAGCAGTTCTTC

v_gene: TRBV7-8
d_gene: NA
abundance: NA
j_gene: TRBJ2-1
CDR3aa: CASSYRRMISGGNEQFF
CDR3nt: TGTGCCAGCAGCTATCGAAGGATGATCAGCGGAGGCAATGAGCAGTTCTTC

v_gene: TRBV27
d_gene: NA
abundance: few
j_gene: TRBJ2-7
CDR3aa: CASSSQGDYYEQYF
CDR3nt: TGTGCCAGCAGTTCCCAGGGTGACTACTACGAGCAGTACTTC

v_gene: TRBV9
d_gene: NA
abundance: NA
j_gene: TRBJ2-1
CDR3aa: CASSVGGTSYNEQFF
CDR3nt: TGTGCCAGCAGCGTAGGCGGGACCTCCTACAATGAGCAGTTCTTC

v_gene: TRBV20-1
d_gene: NA
abundance: NA
j_gene: TRBJ1-4
CDR3aa: CSARGNEKLFF
CDR3nt: TGCAGTGCCCGGGGTAATGAAAAACTGTTTTTT

v_gene: TRBV10-3
d_gene: NA
abundance: many
j_gene: TRBJ2-1
CDR3aa: CAISETSPRVSEQFF
CDR3nt: TGTGCCATCAGTGAGACTAGCCCTCGTGTGAGTGAGCAGTTCTTC

v_gene: TRBV6-6
d_gene: NA
abundance: few
j_gene: TRBJ2-7
CDR3aa: CASSLTFSRLEQYF
CDR3nt: TGTGCCAGCAGCTTGACCTTCTCCCGTCTCGAGCAGTACTTC

v_gene: TRBV25-1
d_gene: TRBD1
abundance: few
j_gene: TRBJ2-1
CDR3aa: CASSDMTGKKGYEQFF
CDR3nt: TGTGCCAGCAGTGATATGACAGGGAAGAAGGGGTACGAGCAGTTCTTC

v_gene: TRBV6-5
d_gene: NA
abundance: NA
j_gene: TRBJ1-1
CDR3aa: CASSRFAGDTEAFF
CDR3nt: TGTGCCAGCAGCAGGTTCGCCGGGGACACTGAAGCTTTCTTT

v_gene: TRBV6-5
d_gene: NA
abundance: NA
j_gene: TRBJ1-4
CDR3aa: CASSYDGATNEKLFF
CDR3nt: TGTGCCAGCAGCTACGACGGTGCAACTAATGAAAAACTGTTTTTT

v_gene: TRBV5-1
d_gene: NA
abundance: few
j_gene: TRBJ2-7
CDR3aa: CASSLTVSSGYEQYF
CDR3nt: TGCGCCAGCAGCTTGACAGTGTCGTCTGGCTACGAGCAGTACTTC

v_gene: TRBV4-3
d_gene: NA
abundance: few
j_gene: TRBJ2-1
CDR3aa: CASSQGVRASYNEQFF
CDR3nt: TGCGCCAGCAGCCAAGGGGTACGGGCATCCTACAATGAGCAGTTCTTC

v_gene: TRBV4-2
d_gene: NA
abundance: NA
j_gene: TRBJ1-2
CDR3aa: CASSQVVRPSNGYTF
CDR3nt: TGTGCCAGCAGCCAAGTTGTCAGACCATCTAATGGCTACACCTTC

v_gene: TRBV5-1
d_gene: TRBD2
abundance: NA
j_gene: TRBJ2-7
CDR3aa: CASSLSTSGVYEQYF
CDR3nt: TGCGCCAGCAGCTTGTCTACTAGCGGGGTTTACGAGCAGTACTTC